The next 21 T cell receptor beta chains were all read from a single sample in a study of human T cells and chemical hapten exposure (dated by TCRdb to about 2021). This specimen's time point label, per the study, means: healthy volunteer bleed at 6 weeks. Total RNA was extracted from unfractionated whole blood collected in Tempus Blood RNA tubes. The method was RACE. TCRdb shows the sequencer as NextSeq 500. Using fastp at Q25 and MiXCR, TCRdb reprocessed the public reads and kept productive beta chains. CDR3 protein duplicates are merged, each entry listing the most common genes and DNA. The sample records tens of thousands of distinct CDR3 sequences, around 5.9% of which are singletons. Roughly 13% of the sample is in the top ten clones. The sequencing input was whole blood. Every receptor here comes from a human donor in good health. Some clones in this sample may be carry-over from other donors' samples.

This clonotype was seen repeatedly, ten times or more. The chain recombines TRBV20-1 with TRBJ2-7; no firm D call. V was trimmed by 4 bases and J by 1 base, leaving 23 bases between them. CDR3 length: 17 amino acids. Germline CDR1 DFQATT, CDR2 SNEGSKA (reference sequence). Here the CDR3 reads CSANLITPQVSSYEQYF. The CDR3 DNA reads as TGCAGTGCTAATCTCATAACTCCGCAGGTATCATCCTACGAGCAGTACTTC.

This clonotype was found many times. The rearrangement joins TRBV20-1 to TRBJ2-3; D is undetermined. The CDR3 loop spans 12 amino acids. Germline CDR1 DFQATT, CDR2 SNEGSKA (reference sequence). V shed 7 bases and J shed 3 bases, with 11 bases lying between them. The CDR3 loop is CSESDATDTQYF. CDR3 nucleotide sequence: TGCAGTGAGAGCGATGCGACAGATACGCAGTATTTT.

This sequence joins TRBV28 and TRBJ1-1; D is unresolved. The CDR3 is 14 amino acids. Trimming stripped 7 bases from V and 1 base from J, with 13 bases between. Germline CDR1 is MDHEN and CDR2 is SYDVKM. CDR3 sequence reads: CASIRAGENTEAFF. In DNA, the CDR3 is TGTGCCAGCATAAGGGCCGGGGAGAACACTGAAGCTTTCTTT.

The sample holds many counts of this clonotype. V usage is TRBV5-1 and J usage is TRBJ2-7; a weak D match, TRBD2 (5 bases). Germline CDR1 is SGHRS and CDR2 is YFSETQ. The V and J ends lost 0 bases and 4 bases respectively, with 14 bases between them. The CDR3 covers 15 residues. CDR3 loop: CASSLELAGLYEQYF. For the CDR3, the DNA is TGCGCCAGCAGCTTGGAGTTGGCAGGACTTTACGAGCAGTACTTC.

This clonotype was picked up many times. The rearrangement links TRBV27 to TRBJ2-7; D assignment may be TRBD1 or TRBD2 (5 bases each). With 2 bases removed from V and 2 bases from J, the gap between germline ends came to 10 bases. Germline V gene lookup returns CDR1 MNHEY and CDR2 SMNVEV (reference sequence). This CDR3 region has 14 residues. As DNA, the CDR3 is TGTGCCAGCAGTTTAGGGACGTATACCTACGAGCAGTACTTC. Its protein is CASSLGTYTYEQYF.

Ten or more counts support this clonotype. This chain joins TRBV18 and TRBJ1-5, with 10 bases fitting TRBD1. The germline gives CDR1 KGHSH, CDR2 LQKENI. CDR3 length equals 16 residues. The V segment lost 5 bases and the J segment 2 bases; nucleotides outside the gene matches: 6. The CDR3 DNA sequence: TGTGCCAGCTCATCGCCCGGGACAGGGGGCAATCAGCCCCAGCATTTT. Protein sequence: CASSSPGTGGNQPQHF. The whole variable domain, filled in from reference TRBV18 and TRBJ1-5, reads NAGVMQNPRHLVRRRGQEARLRCSPMKGHSHVYWYRQLPEEGLKFMVYLQKENIIDESGMPKERFSAEFPKEGPSILRIQQVVRGDSAAYFCASSSPGTGGNQPQHFGDGTRLSIL.

This clonotype was seen many times. The chain employs TRBV11-2 and TRBJ2-1; no definite D call. Germline V gene sequence: CDR1 SGHAT, CDR2 FQNNGV. The CDR3 loop spans 12 amino acids. V was shortened by 5 bases and J by 7 bases, with 9 bases between the two germline ends. CDR3 bases: TGTGCCAGCAGCAACCACCGGAATGAGCAGTTCTTC. Translated: CASSNHRNEQFF.

This clonotype was detected only a few times. The rearrangement joins TRBV19 to TRBJ1-5; no clear D. The CDR3 is 15 residues long. Per the germline V gene, CDR1 is LNHDA and CDR2 is SQIVND (reference sequence). Trimming left V 6 bases short and J 0 bases short, with 12 bases between. The CDR3 DNA is TGTGCCAGTAGACCCGCGACACCTAGCAATCAGCCCCAGCATTTT. Translated, it gives CASRPATPSNQPQHF.

CDR3 loop: CASTLGSREVAFF. The CDR3 bases are TGTGCCAGCACCCTGGGAAGTAGGGAGGTAGCTTTCTTT. V usage is TRBV5-4 and J usage is TRBJ1-1; D unclear. Germline V gene data show CDR1 as SGHNT and CDR2 as YYREEE (reference sequence). V dropped 6 bases and J dropped 10 bases, with 19 bases sitting between them. The CDR3 covers 13 residues.

This chain links TRBV30 with TRBJ2-4; D is tentatively TRBD1 or TRBD2 (6 bases each). The CDR3 length is 13 residues. Germline V gene data show CDR1 as GTSNPN and CDR2 as SVGIG (reference sequence). The ends were cut back, 1 base at V and 8 bases at J, with 12 bases in the middle. The CDR3 sequence is CAWSGGARDIQYF. In DNA form, the CDR3 reads TGTGCCTGGAGTGGGGGGGCTAGGGACATTCAGTACTTC.

In this sample, this clonotype turned up many times. V gene TRBV4-1 combines with J gene TRBJ1-3; D is perhaps TRBD1 (5 bases). The germline V and J ends were trimmed by 2 bases and 0 bases, with 17 bases remaining between them. Germline V gene data show CDR1 as MGHRA and CDR2 as YSYEKL. This CDR3 has 18 residues. DNA of the CDR3: TGCGCCAGCAGCCAAATCTTATCGACAGACACCTCTGGAAACACCATATATTTT. This translates into CASSQILSTDTSGNTIYF.

The rearrangement links TRBV25-1 to TRBJ1-2; D is ambiguous. The germline V gene encodes CDR1 MGHDK and CDR2 SYGVNS. V was pared by 1 base and J by 4 bases, with 13 bases between. This CDR3 comprises 15 residues. The CDR3 spells CASSESGFPIYGYTF. The CDR3 region has the DNA TGTGCCAGCAGTGAATCTGGGTTCCCCATCTATGGCTACACCTTC.

This clonotype was observed many times. The V call is TRBV20-1, the J call TRBJ1-6, with 8 bases matching TRBD1. CDR3 size: 15 residues. J gave up 8 bases and V 6 bases, and 12 bases lay outside the gene matches. Germline V gene data show CDR1 as DFQATT and CDR2 as SNEGSKA (reference sequence). The CDR3 loop reads CSATPGTGVYSPLHF. The CDR3 DNA is TGCAGTGCCACTCCCGGGACAGGTGTTTATTCACCCCTCCACTTT.

V is TRBV12-3 or TRBV12-4 and J is TRBJ2-3; 8 bases agree with TRBD1. V lost 2 bases and J lost 1; bases outside the gene matches: 5. The CDR3 is made up of 16 amino acids. CDR3 DNA: TGTGCCAGCAGTTTACGCCAGGGGGCAGGCACAGATACGCAGTATTTT. Amino acid sequence: CASSLRQGAGTDTQYF.

This clonotype has ten or more counts. The V and J genes are TRBV25-1 and TRBJ1-6; no clear D gene. The CDR3 contains 15 residues. Germline V gene data show CDR1 as MGHDK and CDR2 as SYGVNS. Trimming took off 1 base at V and 8 bases at J, with 12 bases between the two ends. The DNA for the CDR3 is TGTGCCAGCAGTGAATCCCCGGGAGGCGATTCACCCCTCCACTTT. It encodes CASSESPGGDSPLHF.

This clonotype occurred a few times. V usage is TRBV7-2 and J usage is TRBJ1-6, with D possibly being TRBD1 (6 bases). Per germline, CDR1 SGHTA and CDR2 FQGNSA. CDR3 length equals 13 residues. V lost 5 bases and J 9 bases, leaving 11 bases between the germline ends. Written as DNA, the CDR3 is TGTGCCAGCAGCCGCGACAGGCGTTCACCCCTCCACTTT. It specifies CASSRDRRSPLHF.

This clonotype was observed many times. V gene TRBV6-5 combines with J gene TRBJ2-1; 8 positions agree with TRBD2. The CDR3 spans 13 residues. Germline lookup yields CDR1 MNHEY and CDR2 SVGAGI. The V gene end was trimmed by 6 bases and the J gene end by 8 bases; junction bases not matched to a gene: 6. The DNA for the CDR3 is TGTGCCAGCAGACCGGGACTAGGGTATGAGCAGTTCTTC. Translated: CASRPGLGYEQFF.

This clonotype was counted at least ten times. The chain uses TRBV11-3 and TRBJ1-2, with D possibly being TRBD1 (5 bases). This CDR3 has 16 residues. Germline-derived CDR1 and CDR2 are SGHNT and YENEEA. V lost 2 bases, J lost 0 bases, and 13 bases lay in between. This CDR3 reads CASSLPDRYSNYGYTF. CDR3 sequence (DNA): TGTGCCAGCAGCTTACCCGACAGATATTCTAACTATGGCTACACCTTC.

The V call is TRBV28, the J call TRBJ1-1; no firm D call. V was cut by 4 bases and J by 6 bases, with 9 bases left in between. The CDR3 totals 12 residues. Germline V gene sequence: CDR1 MDHEN, CDR2 SYDVKM. The CDR3 here is CASSYGWPEAFF. The CDR3 region has the DNA TGTGCCAGCAGTTATGGGTGGCCTGAAGCTTTCTTT.

This clonotype was seen repeatedly, ten times or more. The rearrangement links TRBV7-2 to TRBJ2-1, with TRBD2 identical over 8 bases. The trim removed 5 bases at V and 6 bases at J, leaving 6 bases unmatched. The CDR3 consists of 14 residues. CDR1 and CDR2 (germline): SGHTA, FQGNSA. The CDR3 region has the DNA TGTGCCAGCAGCCCCGGACTAGCCGCCAATGAGCAGTTCTTC. Encoded protein: CASSPGLAANEQFF.

This chain joins TRBV30 and TRBJ2-3; TRBD1 aligns across 8 bases. The germline gives CDR1 GTSNPN, CDR2 SVGIG (reference sequence). This CDR3 has 15 amino acids. V shed 1 base, J shed 3 bases, and the junction held 6 bases outside the gene matches. DNA of the CDR3: TGTGCCTGGAGTGGACAGGGGAGCAGGACAGATACGCAGTATTTT. It encodes CAWSGQGSRTDTQYF.